This T cell receptor (beta chain) emerged from a study of shared clonotypes between healthy human individuals. Method: immunoSEQ multiplex PCR; TCRdb's copy keeps in-frame clones and lacks some. This table holds fewer than 600,000 clones, over 60% found once. V was clipped by 6 bases and J by 5 bases, with 10 bases between them. Per the germline V gene, CDR1 is MDHEN and CDR2 is SYDVKM. The CDR3 consists of 12 residues. This clone showed up just a few times. Sequencing was carried out using PBMCs. The rearrangement links TRBV28 to TRBJ1-2; D is perhaps TRBD1 (6 bases). This sequence originates from a woman aged 40 to 50 in good health. Some clones in this sample may be carry-over from other donors' samples. The CDR3 sequence: CASRPTGYGYTF. The CDR3 nucleotides read TGTGCCAGCAGACCCACAGGGTATGGCTACACCTTC.